These 17 T cell receptor beta chains were sequenced from one sample in a study of shared clonotypes between healthy human individuals. Naive CD8 isolation took CD45RO-negative cells positively selected for CCR7 and excluded terminally differentiated effector memory CD45RA+ cells. TCRdb keeps only in-frame clones here, not all; method: immunoSEQ multiplex PCR. The sample contains around 1.9 million clones, 90% to 95% of which appear only once. Sequenced sample: naive CD8+ T cells from PBMCs. These receptors came from a man between 18 and 29 years old in good health. Some clones in this sample may be carry-over from other donors' samples.

This clone was found once. The J gene is TRBJ2-2, the V gene TRBV13, with 10 positions matching TRBD1. Losses at the gene ends were 4 bases for V and 4 bases for J; bases not matched to a gene: 6. CDR1 is PRHDT, CDR2 FYEKMQ, per germline (reference sequence). There are 16 residues in the CDR3. This CDR3 is CASSSPGQGITGELFF. Written as DNA, the CDR3 is TGTGCCAGCAGCTCTCCGGGACAGGGGATCACCGGGGAGCTGTTTTTT.

The rearrangement joins TRBV27 to TRBJ2-7; 7 bases fit TRBD1. J lost 3 bases, V lost 8 bases, and 7 bases had no gene match. Germline CDR1 and CDR2: MNHEY and SMNVEV (reference sequence). The CDR3 runs 13 residues. The CDR3 loop is CASGGRQGYEQYF. The CDR3 DNA reads as TGTGCCAGCGGGGGAAGACAGGGCTACGAGCAGTACTTC.

This rearrangement joins TRBV9 to TRBJ2-3; 7 bases map to TRBD2. Germline values: CDR1 SGDLS, CDR2 YYNGEE. V lost 3 bases to trimming and J lost 3 bases; unmatched junction nucleotides: 13. CDR3 size: 17 residues. CDR3 in DNA: TGTGCCAGCAGCGACTTCCCCATCGGGAGGCTGACAGATACGCAGTATTTT. Translation: CASSDFPIGRLTDTQYF.

The chain employs TRBV6-1 and TRBJ2-1, with D unresolved. The V gene's germline CDR1 is MNHNS and CDR2 SASEGT. The germline V and J ends were trimmed by 8 bases and 0 bases, with 11 bases remaining between them. The CDR3 runs to 14 residues. CDR3 sequence reads: CASSEESSYNEQFF. CDR3 nucleotide sequence: TGTGCCAGCTCCGAGGAGAGCTCCTACAATGAGCAGTTCTTC.

This clone showed up just a few times. The rearrangement links TRBV25-1 to TRBJ1-2; D gene unclear. V shed 1 base and J shed 4 bases, with 16 bases lying between them. Germline V gene data show CDR1 as MGHDK and CDR2 as SYGVNS. The CDR3 has 16 residues. CDR3 protein: CASSESRRPLFYGYTF. CDR3 nucleotides: TGTGCCAGCAGTGAATCCCGACGGCCGTTGTTCTATGGCTACACCTTC.

The chain joins TRBV27 to TRBJ1-2, with D possibly being TRBD1 (6 bases). The CDR3 consists of 15 residues. Germline V lookup: CDR1 MNHEY, CDR2 SMNVEV (reference sequence). Trimming shortened V by 3 bases and J by 3 bases, and 14 bases separated the two germline ends. For the CDR3, the DNA is TGTGCCAGCAGTTTCTCGGGGGCGTCAGACTATGGCTACACCTTC. Protein: CASSFSGASDYGYTF.

CDR3 DNA sequence: TGTGCCACAGGGGGGGGACTAGCGAGCAATGAGCAGTTCTTC. Encoded protein: CATGGGLASNEQFF. The chain is built from TRBV27 and TRBJ2-1, with 10 bases identical to TRBD2. The CDR3 contains 14 residues. Per the germline V gene, CDR1 is MNHEY and CDR2 is SMNVEV (reference sequence). J lost 6 bases, V lost 10 bases, and 9 bases had no gene match.

The V call is TRBV29-1, the J call TRBJ1-2; unclear D gene. Germline-derived CDR1 and CDR2 are SQVTM and ANQGSEA. The CDR3 consists of 13 residues. Trimming removed 1 base at V and 4 bases at J, with 10 bases between. The DNA of the CDR3 is TGCAGCGTTGAAGTTAGCCGGGGCTATGGCTACACCTTC. Translation: CSVEVSRGYGYTF. Based on the CDR3 plus reference TRBV29-1 and TRBJ1-2, the full variable domain is SAVISQKPSRDICQRGTSLTIQCQVDSQVTMMFWYRQQPGQSLTLIATANQGSEATYESGFVIDKFPISRPNLTFSTLTVSNMSPEDSSIYLCSVEVSRGYGYTFGSGTRLTVV.

The genes are TRBV4-1 and TRBJ1-2; D ambiguous. The V and J ends lost 4 bases and 1 base respectively, with 13 bases between them. The CDR3 sequence is 15 residues long. Looked up from germline, CDR1 is MGHRA and CDR2 is YSYEKL. In DNA form, the CDR3 reads TGCGCCAGCAGCCTCGAACACAGAGTTAACTATGGCTACACCTTC. Translation: CASSLEHRVNYGYTF.

The chain joins TRBV7-3 to TRBJ2-3; D call uncertain. Germline assignment: CDR1 SGHTA and CDR2 FQGTGA. This CDR3 has 13 amino acids. V was cut by 3 bases and J by 0 bases, with 4 bases left in between. CDR3 residues: CASSFVSTDTQYF. DNA of the CDR3: TGTGCCAGCAGCTTTGTTAGCACAGATACGCAGTATTTT.

V and J are TRBV2 and TRBJ2-7; D might be TRBD2 (7 bases). CDR1 and CDR2 (germline): SNHLY, FYNNEI. V was trimmed by 9 bases and J by 5 bases, leaving 23 bases between them. The CDR3 totals 15 residues. This chain's CDR3 is CASPPPGGAIHEQYF. In DNA form, the CDR3 reads TGTGCCAGTCCCCCCCCGGGGGGCGCGATCCACGAGCAGTACTTC.

The chain couples TRBV7-2 to TRBJ1-5, with 7 nucleotides matching TRBD1. The CDR3 has 14 amino acids. Trimming removed 5 bases from V and 4 bases from J; junction bases left unmatched: 5. CDR1 is SGHTA and CDR2 is FQGNSA in the germline V gene. The CDR3 reads CASSLRDSNQPQHF. For the CDR3, the DNA is TGTGCCAGCAGCCTCCGGGACAGTAATCAGCCCCAGCATTTT.

This clone was picked up one time. CDR3 sequence: CASSLALGRKNIQYF. The CDR3 nucleotides read TGTGCCAGCAGCTTAGCACTTGGGAGGAAAAACATTCAGTACTTC. J is TRBJ2-4 and V is TRBV11-2, with a possible D match to TRBD2 (6 bases). This CDR3 is built from 15 residues. V was shortened by 1 base and J by 4 bases, with 11 bases between the two germline ends. CDR1 SGHAT and CDR2 FQNNGV come from the germline V gene.

The gene calls are TRBV27 and TRBJ2-2, with 9 bases aligning to TRBD2. CDR3 length equals 16 residues. Trimming cost V 4 bases and J 7 bases; bases outside gene matches: 10. Germline lookup yields CDR1 MNHEY and CDR2 SMNVEV (reference sequence). In DNA form, the CDR3 reads TGTGCCAGCAGTTCCCTACTGGGACTAGCAGTCGGGGAGCTGTTTTTT. This gives the protein CASSSLLGLAVGELFF.

The chain employs TRBV2 and TRBJ2-7; 7 bases are a match to TRBD1. CDR3 length equals 17 residues. From germline, CDR1 is SNHLY and CDR2 FYNNEI. V lost 0 bases and J lost 2; bases outside the gene matches: 10. The DNA of the CDR3 is TGTGCCAGCAGTGAAGCGGTTGGGACAGAAACCGCCTACGAGCAGTACTTC. Residues: CASSEAVGTETAYEQYF.

This chain links TRBV18 with TRBJ2-1; perhaps TRBD2 as D (5 bases). The V and J ends lost 3 bases and 12 bases respectively, with 24 bases between them. The CDR3 has 16 residues. Germline loops: CDR1 KGHSH, CDR2 LQKENI. The CDR3 nucleotides are TGTGCCAGCTCACCTCTTGGCGGACTCTCCCCCGTTGCGCAGTTCTTC. Translating it yields CASSPLGGLSPVAQFF.

The V gene is TRBV27, the J gene TRBJ2-1; perhaps D is TRBD1 or TRBD2 (5 bases each). The CDR3 sequence is 14 residues long. Trimming shortened V by 3 bases and J by 7 bases, and 13 bases separated the two germline ends. Germline lookup yields CDR1 MNHEY and CDR2 SMNVEV (reference sequence). The CDR3 protein is CASSFVGAENEQFF. The CDR3 DNA is TGTGCCAGCAGTTTTGTCGGGGCAGAGAATGAGCAGTTCTTC.